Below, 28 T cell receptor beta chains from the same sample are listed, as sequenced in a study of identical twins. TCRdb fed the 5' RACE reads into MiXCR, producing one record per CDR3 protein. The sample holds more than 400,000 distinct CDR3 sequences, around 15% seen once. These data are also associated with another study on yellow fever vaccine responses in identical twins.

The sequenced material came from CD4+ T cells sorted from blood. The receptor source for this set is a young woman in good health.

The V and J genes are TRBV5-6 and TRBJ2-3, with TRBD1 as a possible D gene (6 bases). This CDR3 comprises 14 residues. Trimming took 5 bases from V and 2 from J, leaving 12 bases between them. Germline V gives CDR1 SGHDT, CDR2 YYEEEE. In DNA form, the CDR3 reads TGTGCCAGCAGGACAGGTCAGGTCACAGATACGCAGTATTTT. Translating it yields CASRTGQVTDTQYF.

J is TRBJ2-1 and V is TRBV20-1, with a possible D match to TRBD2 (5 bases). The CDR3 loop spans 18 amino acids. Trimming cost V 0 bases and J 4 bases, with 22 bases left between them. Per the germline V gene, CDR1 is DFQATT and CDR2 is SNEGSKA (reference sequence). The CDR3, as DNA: TGCAGTGCTAGAGATGTCCTTTGGGTGGCGGGCAGTTACAATGAGCAGTTCTTC. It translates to CSARDVLWVAGSYNEQFF.

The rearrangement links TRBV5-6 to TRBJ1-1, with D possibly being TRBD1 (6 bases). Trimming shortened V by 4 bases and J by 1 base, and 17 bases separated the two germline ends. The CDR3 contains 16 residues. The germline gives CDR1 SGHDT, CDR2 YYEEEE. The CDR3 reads CASSQKSFRGNTEAFF. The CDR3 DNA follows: TGTGCCAGCAGCCAAAAATCCTTCAGGGGGAACACTGAAGCTTTCTTT.

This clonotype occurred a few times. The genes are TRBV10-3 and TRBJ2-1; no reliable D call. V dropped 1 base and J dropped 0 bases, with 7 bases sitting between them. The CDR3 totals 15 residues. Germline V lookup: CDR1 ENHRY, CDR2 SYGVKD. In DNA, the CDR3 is TGTGCCATCAGTGAGTGGGAAAGCTCCTACAATGAGCAGTTCTTC. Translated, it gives CAISEWESSYNEQFF.

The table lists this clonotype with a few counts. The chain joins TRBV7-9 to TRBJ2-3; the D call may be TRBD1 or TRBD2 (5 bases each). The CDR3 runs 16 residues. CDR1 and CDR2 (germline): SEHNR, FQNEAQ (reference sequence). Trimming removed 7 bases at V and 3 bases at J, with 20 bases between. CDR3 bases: TGTGCCAGCAACCCGTGGGGGTTCGAAATTACAGATACGCAGTATTTT. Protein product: CASNPWGFEITDTQYF. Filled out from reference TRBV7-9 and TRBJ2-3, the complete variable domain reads DTGVSQNPRHKITKRGQNVTFRCDPISEHNRLYWYRQTLGQGPEFLTYFQNEAQLEKSRLLSDRFSAERPKGSFSTLEIQRTEQGDSAMYLCASNPWGFEITDTQYFGPGTRLTVL.

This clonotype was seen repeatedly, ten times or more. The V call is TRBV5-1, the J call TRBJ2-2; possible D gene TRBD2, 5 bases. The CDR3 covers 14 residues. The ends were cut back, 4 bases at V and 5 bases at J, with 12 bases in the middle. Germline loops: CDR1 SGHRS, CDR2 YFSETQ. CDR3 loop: CASSPNAGTGELFF. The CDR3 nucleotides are TGCGCCAGCAGCCCTAACGCGGGTACCGGGGAGCTGTTTTTT. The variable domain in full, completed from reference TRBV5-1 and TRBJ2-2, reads KAGVTQTPRYLIKTRGQQVTLSCSPISGHRSVSWYQQTPGQGLQFLFEYFSETQRNKGNFPGRFSGRQFSNSRSEMNVSTLELGDSALYLCASSPNAGTGELFFGEGSRLTVL.

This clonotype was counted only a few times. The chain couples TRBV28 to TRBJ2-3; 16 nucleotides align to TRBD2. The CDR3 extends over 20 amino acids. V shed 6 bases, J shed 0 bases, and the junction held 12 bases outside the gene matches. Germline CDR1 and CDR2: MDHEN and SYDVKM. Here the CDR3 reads CASRDLGTSGRAWSTDTQYF. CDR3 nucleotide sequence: TGTGCCAGCAGAGACCTCGGGACTAGCGGGAGGGCCTGGAGCACAGATACGCAGTATTTT. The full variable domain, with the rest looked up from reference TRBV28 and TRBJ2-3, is DVKVTQSSRYLVKRTGEKVFLECVQDMDHENMFWYRQDPGLGLRLIYFSYDVKMKEKGDIPEGYSVSREKKERFSLILESASTNQTSMYLCASRDLGTSGRAWSTDTQYFGPGTRLTVL.

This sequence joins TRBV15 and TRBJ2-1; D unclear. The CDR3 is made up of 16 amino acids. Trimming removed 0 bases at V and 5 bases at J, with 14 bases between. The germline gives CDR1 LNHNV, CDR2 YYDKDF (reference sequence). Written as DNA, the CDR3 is TGTGCCACCAGCAGAGATGGCCAGCGTGTTAACAATGAGCAGTTCTTC. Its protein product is CATSRDGQRVNNEQFF. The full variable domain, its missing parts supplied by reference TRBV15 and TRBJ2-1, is DAMVIQNPRYQVTQFGKPVTLSCSQTLNHNVMYWYQQKSSQAPKLLFHYYDKDFNNEADTPDNFQSRRPNTSFCFLDIRSPGLGDTAMYLCATSRDGQRVNNEQFFGPGTRLTVL.

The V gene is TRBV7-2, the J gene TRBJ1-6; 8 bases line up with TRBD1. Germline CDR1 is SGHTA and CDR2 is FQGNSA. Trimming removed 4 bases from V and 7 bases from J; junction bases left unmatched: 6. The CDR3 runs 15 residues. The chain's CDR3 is CASSSRTGQNSPLHF. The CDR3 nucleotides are TGTGCCAGCAGCTCCCGGACAGGGCAAAATTCACCCCTCCACTTT.

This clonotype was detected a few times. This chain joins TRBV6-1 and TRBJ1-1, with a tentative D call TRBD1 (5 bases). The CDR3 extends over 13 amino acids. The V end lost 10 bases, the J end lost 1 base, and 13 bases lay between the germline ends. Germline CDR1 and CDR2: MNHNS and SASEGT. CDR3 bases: TGTGCCATTAGGGGAAATAAGAACACTGAAGCTTTCTTT. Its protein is CAIRGNKNTEAFF.

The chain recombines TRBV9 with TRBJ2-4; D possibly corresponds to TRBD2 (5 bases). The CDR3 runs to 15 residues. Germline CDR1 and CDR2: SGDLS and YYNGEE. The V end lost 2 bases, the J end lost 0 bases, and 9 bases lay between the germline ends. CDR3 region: CASSVMGEAKNIQYF. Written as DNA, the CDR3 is TGTGCCAGCAGCGTGATGGGAGAAGCCAAAAACATTCAGTACTTC.

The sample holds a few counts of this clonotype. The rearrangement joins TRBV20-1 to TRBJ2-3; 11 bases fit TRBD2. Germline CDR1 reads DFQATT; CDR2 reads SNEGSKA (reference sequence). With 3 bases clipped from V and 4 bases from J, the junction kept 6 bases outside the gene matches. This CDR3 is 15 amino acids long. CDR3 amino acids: CSASLPSGGSDTQYF. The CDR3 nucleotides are TGCAGTGCTAGCCTCCCTAGCGGGGGGTCAGATACGCAGTATTTT.

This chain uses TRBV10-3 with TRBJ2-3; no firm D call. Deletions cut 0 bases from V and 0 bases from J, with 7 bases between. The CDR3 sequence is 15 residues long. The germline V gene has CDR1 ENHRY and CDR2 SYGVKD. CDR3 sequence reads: CAISESWASTDTQYF. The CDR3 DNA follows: TGTGCCATCAGTGAGTCATGGGCCAGCACAGATACGCAGTATTTT.

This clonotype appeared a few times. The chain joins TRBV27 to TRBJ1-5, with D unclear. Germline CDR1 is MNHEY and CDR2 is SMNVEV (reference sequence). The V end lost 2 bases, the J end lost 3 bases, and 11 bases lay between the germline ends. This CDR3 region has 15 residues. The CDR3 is CASSLGSGLNQPQHF. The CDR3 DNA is TGTGCCAGCAGTTTAGGGTCAGGCCTCAATCAGCCCCAGCATTTT.

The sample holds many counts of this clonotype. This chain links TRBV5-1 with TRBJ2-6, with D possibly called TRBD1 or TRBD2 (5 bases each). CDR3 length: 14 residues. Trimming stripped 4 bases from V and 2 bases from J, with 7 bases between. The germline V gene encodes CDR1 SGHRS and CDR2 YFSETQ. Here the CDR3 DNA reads TGCGCCAGCAGCGAGGGGACTGGGGCCAACGTCCTGACTTTC. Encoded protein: CASSEGTGANVLTF.

In DNA, the CDR3 is TGCAGTGCTAGATCGGGGGGCGATAATTCACCCCTCCACTTT. Translation gives CSARSGGDNSPLHF. The chain has TRBV20-1 and TRBJ1-6; D is possibly TRBD1 (6 bases). From germline, CDR1 is DFQATT and CDR2 SNEGSKA (reference sequence). The ends were cut back, 2 bases at V and 5 bases at J, with 10 bases in the middle. The CDR3 length is 14 residues.

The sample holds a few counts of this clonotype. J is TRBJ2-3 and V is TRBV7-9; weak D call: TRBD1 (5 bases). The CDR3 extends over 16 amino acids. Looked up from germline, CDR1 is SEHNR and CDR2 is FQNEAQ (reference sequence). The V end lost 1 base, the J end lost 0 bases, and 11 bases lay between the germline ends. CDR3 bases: TGTGCCAGCAGCTTAGAACAGGCACCTAGCACAGATACGCAGTATTTT. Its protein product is CASSLEQAPSTDTQYF.

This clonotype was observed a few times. CDR3 in amino acids: CASSIVPAGRYEQYF. CDR3 bases: TGTGCCAGTAGTATAGTGCCAGCGGGAAGATACGAGCAGTACTTC. The rearrangement links TRBV19 to TRBJ2-7; 7 positions match TRBD2. CDR3 size: 15 residues. Losses at the gene ends were 1 base for V and 4 bases for J; bases not matched to a gene: 7. CDR1 and CDR2 (germline): LNHDA, SQIVND (reference sequence).

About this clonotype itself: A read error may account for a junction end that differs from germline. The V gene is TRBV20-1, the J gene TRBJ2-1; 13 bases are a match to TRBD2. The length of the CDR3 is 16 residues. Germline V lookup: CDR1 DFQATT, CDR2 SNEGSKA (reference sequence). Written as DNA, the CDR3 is TGCTGTGCTGCCGAGGGGACTAGCGGGACGGGCGGGGAGCAGTTCTTC. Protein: CCAAEGTSGTGGEQFF.

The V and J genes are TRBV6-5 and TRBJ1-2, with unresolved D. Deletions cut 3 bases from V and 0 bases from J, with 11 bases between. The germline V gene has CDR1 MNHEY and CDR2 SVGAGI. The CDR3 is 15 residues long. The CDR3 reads CASSYSRSSNYGYTF. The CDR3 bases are TGTGCCAGCAGTTATAGCAGATCCTCTAACTATGGCTACACCTTC.

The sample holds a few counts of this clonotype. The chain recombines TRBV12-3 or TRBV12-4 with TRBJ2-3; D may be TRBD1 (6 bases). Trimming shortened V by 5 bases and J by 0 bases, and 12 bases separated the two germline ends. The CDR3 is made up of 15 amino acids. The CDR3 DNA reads TGTGCCAGCAGTCGACGACAGGACAGCACAGATACGCAGTATTTT. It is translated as CASSRRQDSTDTQYF.

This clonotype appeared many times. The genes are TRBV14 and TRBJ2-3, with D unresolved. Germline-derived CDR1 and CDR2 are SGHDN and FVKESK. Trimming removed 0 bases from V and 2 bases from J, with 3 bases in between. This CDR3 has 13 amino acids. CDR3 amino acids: CASSQDFTDTQYF. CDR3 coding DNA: TGTGCCAGCAGCCAAGACTTCACAGATACGCAGTATTTT.

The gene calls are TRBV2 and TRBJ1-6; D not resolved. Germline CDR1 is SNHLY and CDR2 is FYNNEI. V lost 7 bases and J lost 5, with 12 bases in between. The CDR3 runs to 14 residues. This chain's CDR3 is CASNGVRDNSPLHF. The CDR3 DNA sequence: TGTGCCAGCAATGGAGTACGGGATAATTCACCCCTCCACTTT.

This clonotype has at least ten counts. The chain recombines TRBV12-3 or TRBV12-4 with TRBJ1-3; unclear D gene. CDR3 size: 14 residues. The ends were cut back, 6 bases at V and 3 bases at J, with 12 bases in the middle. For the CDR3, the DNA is TGTGCCAGCAGCGGATCCACCTTTGGAAACACCATATATTTT. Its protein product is CASSGSTFGNTIYF.

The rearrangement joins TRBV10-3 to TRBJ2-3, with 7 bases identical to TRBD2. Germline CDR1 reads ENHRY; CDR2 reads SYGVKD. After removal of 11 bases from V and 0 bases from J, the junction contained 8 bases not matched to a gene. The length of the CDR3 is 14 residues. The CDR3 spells CASQLAGSTDTQYF. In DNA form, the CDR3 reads TGTGCCTCGCAATTAGCGGGTAGCACAGATACGCAGTATTTT.

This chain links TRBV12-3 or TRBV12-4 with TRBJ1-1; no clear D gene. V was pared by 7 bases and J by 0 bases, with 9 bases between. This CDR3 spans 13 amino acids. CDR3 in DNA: TGTGCCAGCACTGTCGCTTTGAACACTGAAGCTTTCTTT. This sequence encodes CASTVALNTEAFF.

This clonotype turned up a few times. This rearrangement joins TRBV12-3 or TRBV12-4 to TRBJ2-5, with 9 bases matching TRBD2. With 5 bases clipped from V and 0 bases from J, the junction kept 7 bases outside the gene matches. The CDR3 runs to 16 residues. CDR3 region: CASSPGLAGDQETQYF. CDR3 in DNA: TGTGCCAGCAGTCCGGGTTTAGCGGGAGACCAAGAGACCCAGTACTTC.

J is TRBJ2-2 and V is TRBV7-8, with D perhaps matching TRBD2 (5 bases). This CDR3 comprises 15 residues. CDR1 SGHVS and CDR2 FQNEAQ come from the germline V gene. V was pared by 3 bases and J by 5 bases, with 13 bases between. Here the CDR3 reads CASSFLAVATGELFF. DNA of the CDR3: TGTGCCAGCAGCTTTCTAGCTGTGGCTACCGGGGAGCTGTTTTTT.